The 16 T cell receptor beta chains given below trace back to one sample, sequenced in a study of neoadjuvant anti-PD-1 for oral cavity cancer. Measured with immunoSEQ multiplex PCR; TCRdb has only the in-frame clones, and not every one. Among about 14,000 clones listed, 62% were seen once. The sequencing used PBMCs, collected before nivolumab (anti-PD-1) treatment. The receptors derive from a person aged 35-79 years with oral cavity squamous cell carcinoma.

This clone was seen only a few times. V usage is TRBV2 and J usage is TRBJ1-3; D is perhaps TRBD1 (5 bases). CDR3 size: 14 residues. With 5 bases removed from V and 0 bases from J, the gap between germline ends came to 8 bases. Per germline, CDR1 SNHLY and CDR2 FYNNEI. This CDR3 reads CASSQTVSGNTIYF. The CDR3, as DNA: TGTGCCAGCAGTCAGACAGTCTCTGGAAACACCATATATTTT.

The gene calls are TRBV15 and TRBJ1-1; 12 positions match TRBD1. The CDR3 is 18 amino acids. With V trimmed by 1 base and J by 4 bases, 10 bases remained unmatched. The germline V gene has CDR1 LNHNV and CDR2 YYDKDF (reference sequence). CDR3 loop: CATSRVVYSGQGATEAFF. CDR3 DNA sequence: TGTGCCACCAGCAGAGTCGTTTATTCGGGACAGGGGGCCACTGAAGCTTTCTTT.

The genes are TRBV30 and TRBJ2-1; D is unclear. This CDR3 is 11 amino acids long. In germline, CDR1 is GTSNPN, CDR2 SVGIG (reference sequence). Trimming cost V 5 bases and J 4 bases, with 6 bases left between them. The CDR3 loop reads CAWVAYNEQFF. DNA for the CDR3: TGTGCCTGGGTGGCGTACAATGAGCAGTTCTTC.

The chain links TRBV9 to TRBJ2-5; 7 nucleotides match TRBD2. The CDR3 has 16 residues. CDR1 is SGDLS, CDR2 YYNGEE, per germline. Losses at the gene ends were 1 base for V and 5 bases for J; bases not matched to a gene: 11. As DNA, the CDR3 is TGTGCCAGCAGCGTAAGCGGGACGGCCATCGGGGAGACCCAGTACTTC. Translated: CASSVSGTAIGETQYF. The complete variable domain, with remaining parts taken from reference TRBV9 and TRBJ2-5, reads DSGVTQTPKHLITATGQRVTLRCSPRSGDLSVYWYQQSLDQGLQFLIQYYNGEERAKGNILERFSAQQFPDLHSELNLSSLELGDSALYFCASSVSGTAIGETQYFGPGTRLLVL.

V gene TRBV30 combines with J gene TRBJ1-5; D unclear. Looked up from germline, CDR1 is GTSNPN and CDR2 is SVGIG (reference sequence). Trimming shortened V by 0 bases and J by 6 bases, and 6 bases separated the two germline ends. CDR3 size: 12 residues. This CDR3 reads CAWSVVGQPQHF. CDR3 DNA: TGTGCCTGGAGTGTAGTGGGTCAGCCCCAGCATTTT.

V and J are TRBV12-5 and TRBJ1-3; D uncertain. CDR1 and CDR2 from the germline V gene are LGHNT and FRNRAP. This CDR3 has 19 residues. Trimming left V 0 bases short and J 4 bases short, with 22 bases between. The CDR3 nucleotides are TGTGCTAGTGGTTTGGTACGAGGCGGGCCCGGATTCTCGGGAAACACCATATATTTT. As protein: CASGLVRGGPGFSGNTIYF.

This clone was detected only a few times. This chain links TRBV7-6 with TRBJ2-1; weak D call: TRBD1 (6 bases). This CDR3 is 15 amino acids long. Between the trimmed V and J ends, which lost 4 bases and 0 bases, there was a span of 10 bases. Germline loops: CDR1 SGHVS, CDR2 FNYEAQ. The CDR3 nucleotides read TGTGCCAGCAGCTCTAGGGGGAGCTCCTACAATGAGCAGTTCTTC. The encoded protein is CASSSRGSSYNEQFF.

DNA of the CDR3: TGCGCCAGCAGCATGGGACAGGGAGTTTCTGGAAACACCATATATTTT. Encoded protein: CASSMGQGVSGNTIYF. The chain joins TRBV5-1 to TRBJ1-3; 9 bases fit TRBD1. The trim removed 4 bases at V and 1 base at J, leaving 6 bases unmatched. Germline values: CDR1 SGHRS, CDR2 YFSETQ. The CDR3 spans 16 residues.

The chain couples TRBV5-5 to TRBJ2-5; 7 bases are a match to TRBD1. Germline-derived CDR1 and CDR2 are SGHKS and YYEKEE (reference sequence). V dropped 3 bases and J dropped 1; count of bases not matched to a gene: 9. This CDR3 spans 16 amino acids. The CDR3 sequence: CASSSLGTAIQETQYF. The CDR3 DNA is TGTGCCAGCAGCTCATTAGGGACAGCCATCCAAGAGACCCAGTACTTC.

The DNA for the CDR3 is TGCGCCAGCAGCTCCTCCGGGACAGGCATTCAGTACTTC. Protein sequence: CASSSSGTGIQYF. The chain is built from TRBV5-1 and TRBJ2-4; TRBD1 matches 8 bases. This CDR3 contains 13 residues. Unmatched junction bases numbered 5, after V lost 3 bases and J lost 9 bases. Germline V gene sequence: CDR1 SGHRS, CDR2 YFSETQ.

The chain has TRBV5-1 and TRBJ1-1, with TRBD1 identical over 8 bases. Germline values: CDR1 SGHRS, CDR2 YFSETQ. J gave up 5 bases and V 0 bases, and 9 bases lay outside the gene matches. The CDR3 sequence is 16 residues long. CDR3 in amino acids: CASSLASGRGRTEAFF. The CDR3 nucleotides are TGCGCCAGCAGCTTGGCCTCGGGCAGGGGGCGGACTGAAGCTTTCTTT.

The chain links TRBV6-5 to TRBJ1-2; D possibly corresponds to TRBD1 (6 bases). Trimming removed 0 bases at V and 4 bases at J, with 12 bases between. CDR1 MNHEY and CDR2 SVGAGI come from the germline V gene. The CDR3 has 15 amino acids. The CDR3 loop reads CASSYSTSQGYGYTF. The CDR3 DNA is TGTGCCAGCAGTTACTCGACCTCACAGGGCTATGGCTACACCTTC.

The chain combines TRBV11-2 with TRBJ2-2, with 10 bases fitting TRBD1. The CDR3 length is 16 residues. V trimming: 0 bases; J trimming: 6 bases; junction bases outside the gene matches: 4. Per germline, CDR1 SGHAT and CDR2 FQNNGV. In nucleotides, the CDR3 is TGTGCCAGCAGCTTAGAATGGACAGGGGGTGCCGGGGAGCTGTTTTTT. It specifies CASSLEWTGGAGELFF.

CDR3 loop: CASSYEGAGYSPLHF. In DNA form, the CDR3 reads TGTGCCAGCAGTTACGAGGGGGCGGGCTACTCACCCCTCCACTTT. V is TRBV6-5 and J is TRBJ1-6; 7 bases fit TRBD1. CDR1 and CDR2 (germline): MNHEY, SVGAGI. Germline trimming cut 2 bases from V and 10 bases from J; bases unmatched to any gene: 8. This CDR3 has 15 residues.

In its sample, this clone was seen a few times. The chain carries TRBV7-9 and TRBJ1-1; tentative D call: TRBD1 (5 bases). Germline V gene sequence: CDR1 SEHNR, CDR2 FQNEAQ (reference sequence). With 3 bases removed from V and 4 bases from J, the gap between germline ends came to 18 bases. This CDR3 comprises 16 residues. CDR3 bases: TGTGCCAGCAGCTTTGTCCCAGGGTTATTGGGCACTGAAGCTTTCTTT. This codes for CASSFVPGLLGTEAFF. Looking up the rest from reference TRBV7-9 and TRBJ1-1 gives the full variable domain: DTGVSQNPRHKITKRGQNVTFRCDPISEHNRLYWYRQTLGQGPEFLTYFQNEAQLEKSRLLSDRFSAERPKGSFSTLEIQRTEQGDSAMYLCASSFVPGLLGTEAFFGQGTRLTVV.

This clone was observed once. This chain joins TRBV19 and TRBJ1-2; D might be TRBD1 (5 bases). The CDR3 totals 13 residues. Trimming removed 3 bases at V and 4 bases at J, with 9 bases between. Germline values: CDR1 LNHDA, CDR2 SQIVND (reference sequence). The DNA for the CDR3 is TGTGCCAGTAGTATGAGGGGCATCTATGGCTACACCTTC. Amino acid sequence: CASSMRGIYGYTF.